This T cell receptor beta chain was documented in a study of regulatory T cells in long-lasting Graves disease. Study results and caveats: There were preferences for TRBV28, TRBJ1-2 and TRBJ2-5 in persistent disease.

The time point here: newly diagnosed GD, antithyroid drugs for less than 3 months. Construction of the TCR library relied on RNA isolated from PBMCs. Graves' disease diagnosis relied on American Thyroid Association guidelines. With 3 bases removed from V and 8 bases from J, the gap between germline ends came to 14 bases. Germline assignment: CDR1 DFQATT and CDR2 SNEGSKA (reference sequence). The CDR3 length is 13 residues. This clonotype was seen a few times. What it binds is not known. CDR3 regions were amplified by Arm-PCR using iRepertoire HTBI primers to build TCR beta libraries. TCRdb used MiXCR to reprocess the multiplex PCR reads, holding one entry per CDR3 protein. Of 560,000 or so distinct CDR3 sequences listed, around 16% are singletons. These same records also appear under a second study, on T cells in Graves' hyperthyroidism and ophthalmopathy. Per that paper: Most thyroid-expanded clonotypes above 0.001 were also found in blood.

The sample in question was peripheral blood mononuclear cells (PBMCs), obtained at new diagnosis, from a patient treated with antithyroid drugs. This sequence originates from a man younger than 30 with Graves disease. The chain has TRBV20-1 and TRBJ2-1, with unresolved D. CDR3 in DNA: TGCAGTGCTAGTCTGACGTTATACGATGAGCAGTTCTTC. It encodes CSASLTLYDEQFF.